This TCR beta chain was sequenced during a study of T-cell reconstitution after alpha-beta-depleted transplantation in children (dated by TCRdb to between 2015 and 2016). About the full investigation: Using TCR repertoire profiling, the study followed T-cell immune reconstitution in a quantitative way in children after TCRalphabeta/CD19-depleted allogeneic hematopoietic cell transplantation. What the authors observed across the whole study: The frequencies of hyperexpanded clones fell over the following months, and after one year, T-cell counts and TCRbeta diversity were mostly attributed to newly produced T cells. The apparently early recovery of alphabetaT-cell counts about two months after transplant reportedly depended on only several hundred rapidly expanded clones that came from non-depleted graft cells. In some patients, high TCRbeta diversity at day 60 was attributed to recipient T cells and intrathymic progenitors that had survived conditioning.

This sample's treatment or condition label indicates: allogeneic hematopoietic cell transplantation with graft depleted of TCRalphabeta T cells and CD19 B cells. TCRalphabeta/CD19-depleted allogeneic hematopoietic cell grafts were given to the transplant recipients, all of whom were children. Remarks on this clonotype: The target of this receptor is not known. Base qualities were left out, and no much larger clone turns up one base away.

The method behind the library was PCR. The sequencer was an Illumina HiSeq 2500. TCR library preparation used molecular barcoding, with unique molecular identifiers applied to normalize quantification of the TCRbeta repertoire. TCRdb reworked the public reads: Q25 trimming with fastp, MiXCR clone assembly, productive beta chains retained. CDR3 protein sequences are deduplicated, and each keeps its most common genes and DNA. The sample includes hundreds of thousands of distinct CDR3 sequences, with more than 20% observed a single time. About 2.8% of the sample lies in the top ten. According to the germline V gene, CDR1 reads SGHTA and CDR2 reads FQGTGA. There are 12 amino acids in the CDR3, from cysteine to phenylalanine inclusive. Only the CDR3 part of the read is kept: 36 bases, read in frame from the first base. The trim is 5 bases for V and 2 bases for J, with a gap of 5 bases between the germline ends.

The sequencing here drew on PBMCs, taken before TCRalphabeta/CD19-depleted stem cell transplant. The chain couples TRBV7-3 to TRBJ2-3, with no confidently assigned D gene. The TCR was taken from a girl aged 2 to 10 with Fanconi anemia, due to receive a stem cell transplant. The CDR3 region has the sequence CASSMTTDTQYF. The sequence in DNA is TGTGCCAGCAGCATGACCACAGATACGCAGTATTTT.